Described below is a single T cell receptor (beta chain) sequence and its context. It has no known antigen specificity. No clone much larger than this one lies a single base away; base qualities are absent. One collaborating source in Seattle enrolled patients during active infection and followed them longitudinally through the course of disease. Collaborating institutions collected whole blood in K2EDTA tubes following their own protocols. For TCRbeta analysis, collaborators shipped samples in one of three forms: frozen whole blood, isolated PBMCs, or DNA extracted from either of those sample types. CDR1 and CDR2 are drawn from the germline V gene (reference sequence): SGHNT, YYREEE. The CDR3 contains 16 residues, cysteine and phenylalanine counted. CDR3 DNA only is kept here, 48 bases in frame from base 1. The germline V and J ends show losses of 4 bases and 1 base respectively, and no gene match explains 9 bases of the junction.

TCRbeta CDR3 regions were amplified from genomic DNA using the immunoSEQ Assay, a bias-controlled multiplex PCR. From the authors' description of their analysis: The number of nucleated cells in each sample was estimated by amplification of reference gene primers within the assay. Sequence reads were collapsed and filtered to measure the absolute abundance of every unique TCRbeta CDR3 rearrangement. For each sample, productive Simpson clonality was calculated as the square root of Simpson's diversity index across productive rearrangements. Drawn from immuneACCESS, this table holds only the in-frame rearrangements with V and J called that TCRdb kept. Clones are partly lost; checked studies trace under half to an unresolved V gene and leave the rest unexplained. V and J calls and clone size are those listed in that table; D and trimming were worked out from the DNA. For this sample there are about 180,000 clones; approximately 78% appear just once. The top ten clones comprise 12% of the sample.

This specimen comes from a study of blood T cell repertoires in COVID-19 (TCRdb year 2020). About the investigation overall: Samples covering the acute and convalescent phases of COVID-19 were provided by collaborators in the United States, Italy and Spain. Samples came from the ongoing ImmuneRACE study (first 160 participants) plus 1,254 subjects from 6 global collaborators. The prospective study material was composed of cDNA or gDNA derived from T cells, B-cell-depleted T cells, or PBMCs. The repertoires were released in a freely available public database intended as a resource for research on the immune response to SARS-CoV-2. Where available, HLA class I and class II types were obtained from metadata supplied by the sample provider rather than from assay-based typing. The dataset comprised deeply sampled blood TCRbeta repertoires from subjects exposed to, actively infected with, or recovered from COVID-19. The sample metadata nearly always contained a de-identified subject ID, COVID-19 status, age in years and sex. Study-wide findings and limitations: Clinical and demographic metadata were provided uncurated, with the amount varying by source and participant.

Sequenced material: peripheral blood. The source is an elderly woman with COVID-19, enrolled during active disease. Recombination connected TRBV5-4 to TRBJ2-3; 7 bases in the middle match TRBD2. CDR3 reads: CASSPASGAGTDTQYF. The DNA sequence is given as TGTGCCAGCAGCCCGGCTAGCGGTGCTGGCACAGATACGCAGTATTTT.